This is a list of T cell receptor beta chains from one sample in a study of blood T cell repertoires in COVID-19. Generated by immunoSEQ multiplex PCR, the TCRdb table keeps only in-frame clones and is missing some. The repertoire holds 200,000 to 300,000 clones, with 88% as singletons. The specimen was peripheral blood. These receptors originate from a human donor in a cohort sampled during active COVID-19. Each CDR3 is given with its conserved first and last residue. D genes are given only for firm matches. Rows may omit the clone size; those that give it use once, few, many or a size class.

TRBV6-6	NA	TRBJ1-2	TRBD1	TGTGCCAGCTGTCCCGGGACAGGCGCCAACTATGGCTACACCTTC	CASCPGTGANYGYTF
TRBV2	once	TRBJ2-2	TRBD2	TGTGCCAGCCTCCCGGGGGTAGCGGGGGTCCGGGAGCTGTTTTTT	CASLPGVAGVRELFF
TRBV5-4	once	TRBJ2-2	NA	TGTGCCAGCAGCTTCCCTGAAACGGCCGGGGAGCTGTTTTTT	CASSFPETAGELFF
TRBV5-1	NA	TRBJ1-1	NA	TGCGCCAGCAGCTTGTTAGGGCCCCCGGGGGGCACTGAAGCTTTCTTT	CASSLLGPPGGTEAFF
TRBV19	NA	TRBJ1-5	TRBD1	TGTGCCAGTAAGCTCGGACAGGGTAAGGGCAATCAGCCCCAGCATTTT	CASKLGQGKGNQPQHF
TRBV27	NA	TRBJ2-6	TRBD1	TGTGCCAGCACTTGGACAGGAACCTCTGGGGCCAACGTCCTGACTTTC	CASTWTGTSGANVLTF
TRBV7-2	NA	TRBJ2-7	TRBD2	TGTGCCAGCAGCCCTGGGGGTAGCGGGGTAAAGCAGTACTTC	CASSPGGSGVKQYF
TRBV5-1	NA	TRBJ1-2	NA	TGCGCCAGCAGCTTGCAACGAGTTCCCTATGGCTACACCTTC	CASSLQRVPYGYTF
TRBV15	NA	TRBJ2-7	NA	TGTGCCACCAGCAGCACCCCCGGACAATTCGAGCAGTACTTC	CATSSTPGQFEQYF
TRBV4-3	NA	TRBJ1-1	TRBD1	TGCGCCAGCAGCCGAGGACAGGGGCTGAACACTGAAGCTTTCTTT	CASSRGQGLNTEAFF
TRBV5-1	NA	TRBJ2-7	NA	TGCGCCAGCAGCTTTGGGGGGACTTTGCCCTACGAGCAGTACTTC	CASSFGGTLPYEQYF
TRBV7-9	NA	TRBJ2-5	NA	TGTGCCAGCAGCTTCCCCAATGGGAGACAGGGAGGAGAGACCCAGTACTTC	CASSFPNGRQGGETQYF
TRBV6-2/TRBV6-3	NA	TRBJ2-2	TRBD1	TGTGCCAGCAGTCCCTACTACAGGGGTGCCGGGGAGCTGTTTTTT	CASSPYYRGAGELFF
TRBV10-1	NA	TRBJ2-5	NA	TGCGCCAGCAGTGAGCCAAACCTAACTAAAGCGCAAGAGACCCAGTACTTC	CASSEPNLTKAQETQYF
TRBV7-2	NA	TRBJ2-7	NA	TGTGCCAGCAGCCAGGTGGGCGAGCAGTACTTC	CASSQVGEQYF
TRBV28	NA	TRBJ1-2	NA	TGTGCCAGCAGTTTAACAGGACCCTACACCTTC	CASSLTGPYTF
TRBV7-9	NA	TRBJ1-1	NA	TGTGCCAGCAGCTTAGGTGTGTCCGGGACAGAAGCTTTCTTT	CASSLGVSGTEAFF
TRBV10-2	NA	TRBJ2-7	TRBD1	TGCGCCAGCAGGCACCGGGACAGCTTCCACGAGCAGTACTTC	CASRHRDSFHEQYF
TRBV30	NA	TRBJ1-1	NA	TGTGCCTGGAGTGTTGGGGGCCCGGGAAACACTGAAGCTTTCTTT	CAWSVGGPGNTEAFF
TRBV10-3	many	TRBJ1-1	TRBD1	TGTGCCATCAGGAACAGACAGGGGCTGAACACTGAAGCTTTCTTT	CAIRNRQGLNTEAFF
TRBV9	once	TRBJ2-7	TRBD1	TGTGCCAGCAGCGAGGGACAGGTGGGGTCCTACGAGCAGTACTTC	CASSEGQVGSYEQYF
TRBV7-8	once	TRBJ2-1	NA	TGTGCCAGCAGCCGAGAGGGAGGTTGGGATGAGCAGTTCTTC	CASSREGGWDEQFF
TRBV24-1	NA	TRBJ2-3	NA	TGTGCCACCAGTGATTTTCGCAGGCCGCAGGCCCGGACAGATACGCAGTATTTT	CATSDFRRPQARTDTQYF
TRBV3-1/TRBV3-2	NA	TRBJ2-3	TRBD2	TGTGCCAGCAGCCAAACCAGCGGGAGATTCGATACGCAGTATTTT	CASSQTSGRFDTQYF
TRBV5-4	NA	TRBJ2-7	TRBD2	TGTGCCAGCAGCTTGGGACTAGCGGGCCAAAGCTCCTACGAGCAGTACTTC	CASSLGLAGQSSYEQYF
TRBV13	NA	TRBJ2-7	TRBD2	TGTGCCAGCAGCACGGGGGGGATAACCTACGAGCAGTACTTC	CASSTGGITYEQYF
TRBV4-1	NA	TRBJ1-2	NA	TGCGCCAGCAGCCAAGGTAAAACCAGGGCCGTTCATCCTTATGGCTACACCTTC	CASSQGKTRAVHPYGYTF
TRBV7-9	NA	TRBJ2-2	TRBD1	TGTGCCAGCAGCGACCGATTGGGACAGGGGTCTTCCACCGGGGAGCTGTTTTTT	CASSDRLGQGSSTGELFF
TRBV27	NA	TRBJ2-7	NA	TGTGCCAGCAGTTTATCGCTACGGCTAGGAGGCTACGAGCAGTACTTC	CASSLSLRLGGYEQYF
TRBV28	NA	TRBJ2-7	NA	TGTGCCAGCAGCATCGCCAGGGCTACCTACGAGCAGTACTTC	CASSIARATYEQYF
TRBV7-2	NA	TRBJ2-7	TRBD2	TGTGCCAGCAGCTTAGGAGGGACTAGCGGCGAGCAGTACTTC	CASSLGGTSGEQYF
TRBV30	NA	TRBJ2-3	TRBD2	TGTGCCCATTGGGGCGGGGGGGGTCTGCGCACAGATACGCAGTATTTT	CAHWGGGGLRTDTQYF
TRBV18	NA	TRBJ2-7	TRBD2	TGTGCCAGCTCACCACCCCTAGCGGGAGCCTACGAGCAGTACTTC	CASSPPLAGAYEQYF
TRBV5-4	NA	TRBJ2-5	TRBD2	TGTGCCAGCAGCTTGGGACTAGCGGGCCAAGAGACCCAGTACTTC	CASSLGLAGQETQYF
TRBV28	NA	TRBJ2-7	TRBD2	TGTGCCAGCTCCTTTGGGGGGGTACGTAGCTACGAGCAGTACTTC	CASSFGGVRSYEQYF
TRBV29-1	NA	TRBJ1-2	NA	TGCAGCGACCGTCAGGGCGCCTATGGCTACACCTTC	CSDRQGAYGYTF
TRBV12-3/TRBV12-4	NA	TRBJ1-2	NA	TGTGCCAGCACCCTTTTCAGGGTCGGCTACACCTTC	CASTLFRVGYTF
TRBV28	NA	TRBJ1-2	NA	TGTGCCAGCAGTTTATATCGGGGGGCCTACTATGGCTACACCTTC	CASSLYRGAYYGYTF
TRBV27	NA	TRBJ2-7	NA	TGTGCCAGCAGTAAATACCAACTGCCTCGGGCCTACGAGCAGTACTTC	CASSKYQLPRAYEQYF
TRBV7-2	NA	TRBJ2-7	NA	TGTGCCAGCAGCTTAGTGGGCAGCTCCTACGAGCAGTACTTC	CASSLVGSSYEQYF
TRBV7-2	NA	TRBJ1-1	TRBD1	TGTGCCAGCAGCACCCGGACAGGTGAGAAAGCTTTCTTT	CASSTRTGEKAFF